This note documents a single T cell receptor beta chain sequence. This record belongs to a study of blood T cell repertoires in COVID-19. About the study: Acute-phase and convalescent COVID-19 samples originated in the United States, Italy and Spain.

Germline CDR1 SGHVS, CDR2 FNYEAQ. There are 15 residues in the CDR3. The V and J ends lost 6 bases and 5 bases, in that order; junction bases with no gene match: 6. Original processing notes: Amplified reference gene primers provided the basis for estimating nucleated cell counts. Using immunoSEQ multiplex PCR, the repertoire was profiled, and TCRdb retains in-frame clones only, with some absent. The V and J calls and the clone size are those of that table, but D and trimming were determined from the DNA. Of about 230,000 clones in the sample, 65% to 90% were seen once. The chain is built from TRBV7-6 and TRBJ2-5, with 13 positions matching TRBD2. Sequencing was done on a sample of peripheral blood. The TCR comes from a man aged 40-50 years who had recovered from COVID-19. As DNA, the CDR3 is TGTGCCAGCAGGGGAGGGACTAGCGGGAAGGAGACCCAGTACTTC. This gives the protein CASRGGTSGKETQYF.